The clone carrying this T cell receptor (beta chain) came up a few times. Its antigen is not identified. Primers included in the PCR were 60 Vbeta and 13 Jbeta primers. Authors' methods: Later, an analysis found 80 million or so unique TCR beta chains, and about 10 million of these were shared. The method was immunoSEQ multiplex PCR; TCRdb's version includes in-frame clones alone and lacks a portion of them. That table supplies the V and J calls and clone size; D and trimming were determined from the DNA. The table records 150,000 to 170,000 clones, roughly 83% of them present only once. The data derive from a study of cytomegalovirus exposure and HLA in healthy donors. Study observations and caveats: An ancestry cluster, one associated with Asian ancestry, reportedly showed fewer N-insertions than the approximately 670-donor mean in a later analysis. Researchers counted around 170 TCR beta chains as cytomegalovirus-associated.

Trimming stripped 2 bases from V and 5 bases from J, with 17 bases between. This CDR3 comprises 15 residues. CDR1 SGDLS and CDR2 YYNGEE come from the germline V gene. V is TRBV9 and J is TRBJ2-7; tentative D call: TRBD1 (6 bases). This clonotype was obtained from a man younger than 45 in good health and CMV-seropositive. The sample consisted of PBMCs. The CDR3, as DNA: TGTGCCAGCAGCGTCCGGGACATGCGATTTCACGAGCAGTACTTC. It codes for CASSVRDMRFHEQYF.